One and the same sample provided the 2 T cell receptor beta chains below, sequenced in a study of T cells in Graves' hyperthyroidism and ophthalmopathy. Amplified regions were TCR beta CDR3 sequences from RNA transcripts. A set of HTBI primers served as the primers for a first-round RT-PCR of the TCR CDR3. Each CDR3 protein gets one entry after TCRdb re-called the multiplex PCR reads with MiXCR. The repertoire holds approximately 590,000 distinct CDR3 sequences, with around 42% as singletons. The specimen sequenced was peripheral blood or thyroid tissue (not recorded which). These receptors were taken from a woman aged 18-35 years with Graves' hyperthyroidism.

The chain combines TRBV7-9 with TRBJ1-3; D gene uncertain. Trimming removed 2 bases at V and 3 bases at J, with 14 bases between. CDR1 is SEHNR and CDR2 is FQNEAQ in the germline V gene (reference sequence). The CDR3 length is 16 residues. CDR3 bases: TGTGCCAGCAGCTTATACCCGGCGGAAGGTGGAAACACCATATATTTT. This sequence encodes CASSLYPAEGGNTIYF.

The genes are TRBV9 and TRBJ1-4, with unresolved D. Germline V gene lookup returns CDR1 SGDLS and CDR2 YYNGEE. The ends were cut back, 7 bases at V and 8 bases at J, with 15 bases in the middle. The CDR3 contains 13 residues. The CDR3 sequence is CASRLSSGEKLFF. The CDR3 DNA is TGTGCCAGCCGTCTTTCCTCGGGGGAAAAACTGTTTTTT.